The clone carrying this T cell receptor beta chain was detected ten times or more. TRAV- and TRBV-specific primers primed first-strand cDNA, covering alpha and beta chains. The TCRs were subjected to amplification over approximately 19 PCR cycles employing a constant-region primer in conjunction with a V-primer adapter. mRNA isolates were amplified via in vitro transcription. Using its own MiXCR run on the reads, TCRdb lists one record per CDR3 protein. Here the sample spans under 35,000 distinct CDR3 sequences, approximately 54% being singletons. The time point here: after trial treatment. Noted treatment: LDRT plus nivolumab, ipilimumab, low-dose cyclophosphamide and aspirin (RACIN trial). Every donor was treated with nivolumab, ipilimumab, aspirin, low-dose cyclophosphamide and also low-dose radiotherapy. The data were obtained in a study of low-dose radiotherapy and immunotherapy resistance in tumors. In the study overall: Per fraction, Cohort 1 was given 0.5 Gy every 2 weeks, for a total of 6.5 Gy. The 200 mg/m2 dose of intravenous cyclophosphamide was given every two weeks, one day before radiation and immunotherapy.

The receptor was isolated from a male donor with gallbladder cancer. Sequences were derived from PBMCs, sampled after low-dose radiotherapy plus immunotherapy.

CDR3 in amino acids: CASSLVSSSSYEQYF. The CDR3, as DNA: TGTGCCAGCAGCTTAGTGTCCAGTAGCTCCTACGAGCAGTACTTC. This chain connects TRBV11-2 to TRBJ2-7; D uncertain. This CDR3 region has 15 residues. Germline CDR1 is SGHAT and CDR2 is FQNNGV. Between the trimmed V and J ends, which lost 1 base and 0 bases, there was a span of 10 bases. The full variable domain, completed using reference TRBV11-2 and TRBJ2-7, is EAGVAQSPRYKIIEKRQSVAFWCNPISGHATLYWYQQILGQGPKLLIQFQNNGVVDDSQLPKDRFSAERLKGVDSTLKIQPAKLEDSAVYLCASSLVSSSSYEQYFGPGTRLTVT.